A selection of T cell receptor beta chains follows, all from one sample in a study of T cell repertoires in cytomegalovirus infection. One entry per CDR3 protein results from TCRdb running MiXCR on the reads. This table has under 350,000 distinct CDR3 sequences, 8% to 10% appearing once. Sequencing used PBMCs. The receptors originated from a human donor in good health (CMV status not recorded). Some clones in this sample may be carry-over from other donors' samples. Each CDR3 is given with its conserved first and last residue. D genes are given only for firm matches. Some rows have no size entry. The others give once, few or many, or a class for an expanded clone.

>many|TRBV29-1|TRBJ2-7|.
CSVAGDTFYEQYF
TGCAGCGTTGCGGGAGACACGTTCTACGAGCAGTACTTC
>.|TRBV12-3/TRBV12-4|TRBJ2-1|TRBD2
CASSGTSGGPSSYNEQFF
TGTGCCAGCAGTGGGACTAGCGGGGGCCCCAGCTCCTACAATGAGCAGTTCTTC
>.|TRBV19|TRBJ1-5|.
CASSIDSSSNQPQHF
TGTGCCAGTAGTATAGACAGTTCTAGCAATCAGCCCCAGCATTTT
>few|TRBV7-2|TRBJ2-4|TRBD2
CASSLQTSGGIYGIQYF
TGTGCCAGCAGCCTCCAGACTAGCGGGGGCATCTACGGTATTCAGTACTTC
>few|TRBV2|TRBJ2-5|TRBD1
CASSFYQGQGKETQYF
TGTGCCAGCAGTTTCTATCAGGGACAGGGGAAAGAGACCCAGTACTTC
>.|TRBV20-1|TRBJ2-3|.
CSARMRALADTQYF
TGCAGTGCTCGGATGAGGGCGTTGGCAGATACGCAGTATTTT
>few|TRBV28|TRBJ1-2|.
CASSLSGMGYTF
TGTGCCAGCAGTTTAAGTGGCATGGGCTACACCTTC
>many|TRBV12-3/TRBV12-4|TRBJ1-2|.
CASSLRPSDGYTF
TGTGCCAGCAGTTTGCGTCCCTCGGATGGCTACACCTTC
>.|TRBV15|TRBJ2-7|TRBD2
CATRASGTYEQYF
TGTGCCACTCGGGCTAGCGGGACTTACGAGCAGTACTTC
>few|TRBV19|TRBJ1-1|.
CASSPPPGTEAFF
TGTGCCAGTAGTCCGCCCCCGGGAACTGAAGCTTTCTTT
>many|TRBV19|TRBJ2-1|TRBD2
CASSMKVAGVHDPSSNEQFF
TGTGCCAGTAGTATGAAAGTAGCGGGAGTGCATGATCCCTCCTCCAATGAGCAGTTCTTC
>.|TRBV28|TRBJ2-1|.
CASKTRGYEQFF
TGTGCCAGCAAAACCAGAGGGTATGAGCAGTTCTTC
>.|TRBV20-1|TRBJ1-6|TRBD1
CSARGTENSPLHF
TGCAGTGCTAGGGGGACAGAAAATTCACCCCTCCACTTT
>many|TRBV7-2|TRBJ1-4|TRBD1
CASSPQGSTNEKLFF
TGTGCCAGCAGCCCACAGGGGAGCACTAATGAAAAACTGTTTTTT
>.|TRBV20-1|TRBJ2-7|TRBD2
CSAGGTGGPSREQYF
TGCAGTGCGGGGGGGACGGGGGGGCCCTCAAGGGAGCAGTACTTC
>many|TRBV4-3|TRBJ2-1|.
CASSPFTGGESPYNEQFF
TGCGCCAGCAGCCCTTTTACGGGTGGTGAAAGTCCTTACAATGAGCAGTTCTTC
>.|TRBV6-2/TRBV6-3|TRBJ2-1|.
CASIRDSSYNEQFF
TGTGCCAGCATTCGGGACTCTAGCTACAATGAGCAGTTCTTC
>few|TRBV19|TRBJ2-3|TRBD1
CASSIIGLGQGTDTQYF
TGTGCCAGTAGTATCATCGGTTTGGGACAGGGAACAGATACGCAGTATTTT
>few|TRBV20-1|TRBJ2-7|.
CSALPQGDEQYF
TGCAGTGCTCTACCTCAGGGTGACGAGCAGTACTTC
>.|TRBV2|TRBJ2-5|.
CAAGARDF
TGTGCCGCCGGGGCCAGGGACTTC
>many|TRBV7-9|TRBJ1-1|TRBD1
CASSSRSLGTGNTEAFF
TGTGCCAGCAGCTCCCGATCCCTCGGGACAGGGAACACTGAAGCTTTCTTT
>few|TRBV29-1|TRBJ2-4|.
CSVVPEGRYIQYF
TGCAGCGTTGTCCCTGAGGGGAGGTACATTCAGTACTTC
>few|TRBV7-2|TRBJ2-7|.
CASKGRYYEQYF
TGTGCCAGCAAAGGCAGATACTACGAGCAGTACTTC
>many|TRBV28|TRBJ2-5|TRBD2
CASSLEAGAAFPETQYF
TGTGCCAGCAGTTTAGAGGCGGGAGCGGCCTTTCCCGAGACCCAGTACTTC
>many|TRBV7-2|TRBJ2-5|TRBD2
CASSPASGSMETQYF
TGTGCCAGCAGTCCGGCTAGCGGGAGTATGGAGACCCAGTACTTC
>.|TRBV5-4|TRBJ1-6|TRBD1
CASSLRQGPYNSPLHF
TGTGCCAGCAGCTTAAGACAGGGCCCCTATAATTCACCCCTCCACTTT
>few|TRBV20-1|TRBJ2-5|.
CSARGKGETQYF
TGCAGTGCTAGAGGGAAAGGGGAGACCCAGTACTTC
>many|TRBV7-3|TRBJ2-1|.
CASSPRSGSYNEQFF
TGTGCCAGCAGCCCCCGGAGCGGCTCCTACAATGAGCAGTTCTTC
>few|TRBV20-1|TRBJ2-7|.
CSARDSLRGGEQYF
TGCAGTGCTCGAGACAGTCTGAGGGGCGGGGAGCAGTACTTC
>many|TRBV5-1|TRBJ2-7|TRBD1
CASSSARDRGTYEQYF
TGCGCCAGCAGCTCAGCGCGGGACAGGGGTACCTACGAGCAGTACTTC
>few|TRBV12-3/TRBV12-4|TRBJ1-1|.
CASRTDLLRNTEAFF
TGTGCCAGCAGGACGGACCTCTTGCGGAACACTGAAGCTTTCTTT
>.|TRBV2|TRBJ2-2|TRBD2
CASRGTSGTEWPGELFF
TGTGCCAGCAGAGGGACTAGCGGGACAGAATGGCCCGGGGAGCTGTTTTTT
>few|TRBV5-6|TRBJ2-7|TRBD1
CASSLLDRGNYEQYF
TGTGCCAGCAGCTTACTCGACAGGGGGAACTACGAGCAGTACTTC
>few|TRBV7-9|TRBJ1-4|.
CASSSRAATNEKLFF
TGTGCCAGCAGCTCCAGGGCTGCAACTAATGAAAAACTGTTTTTT
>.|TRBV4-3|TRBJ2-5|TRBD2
CASIPGRGYCGGAWETQYF
TGCGCCAGCATACCCGGCCGCGGTTACTGCGGGGGGGCTTGGGAGACCCAGTACTTC
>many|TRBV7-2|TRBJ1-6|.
CASSLVASRSYNSPLHF
TGTGCCAGCAGCTTAGTCGCCTCCCGCTCCTATAATTCACCCCTCCACTTT
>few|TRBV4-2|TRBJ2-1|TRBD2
CASSQDRTSGYNEQFF
TGTGCCAGCAGCCAAGATCGAACTAGCGGCTACAATGAGCAGTTCTTC
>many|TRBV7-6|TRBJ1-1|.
CASSLGSAGTNTEAFF
TGTGCCAGCAGCTTAGGTTCGGCAGGGACGAACACTGAAGCTTTCTTT
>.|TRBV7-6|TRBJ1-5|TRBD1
CASSPDRGDQPQHF
TGTGCCAGCAGCCCGGACAGGGGGGATCAGCCCCAGCATTTT
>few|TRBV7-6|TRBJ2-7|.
CASSRGTQLGQYF
TGTGCCAGCAGCCGCGGGACTCAGCTCGGGCAGTACTTC
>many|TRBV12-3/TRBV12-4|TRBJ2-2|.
CASLVSIRDHTGELFF
TGTGCCAGCCTTGTTTCTATCCGGGACCACACCGGGGAGCTGTTTTTT
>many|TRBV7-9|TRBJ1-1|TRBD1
CASSLGGQMNTEAFF
TGTGCCAGCAGCTTAGGGGGACAGATGAACACTGAAGCTTTCTTT
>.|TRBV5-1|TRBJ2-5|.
CASSLNLQETQYF
TGCGCCAGCAGCTTGAACCTACAAGAGACCCAGTACTTC
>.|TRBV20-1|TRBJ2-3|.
CSASSLTGSGTQYF
TGCAGTGCTAGCAGCTTAACGGGATCTGGTACGCAGTATTTT
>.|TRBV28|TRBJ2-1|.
CASSLLRDYNEQFF
TGTGCCAGCAGTTTATTACGGGACTACAATGAGCAGTTCTTC